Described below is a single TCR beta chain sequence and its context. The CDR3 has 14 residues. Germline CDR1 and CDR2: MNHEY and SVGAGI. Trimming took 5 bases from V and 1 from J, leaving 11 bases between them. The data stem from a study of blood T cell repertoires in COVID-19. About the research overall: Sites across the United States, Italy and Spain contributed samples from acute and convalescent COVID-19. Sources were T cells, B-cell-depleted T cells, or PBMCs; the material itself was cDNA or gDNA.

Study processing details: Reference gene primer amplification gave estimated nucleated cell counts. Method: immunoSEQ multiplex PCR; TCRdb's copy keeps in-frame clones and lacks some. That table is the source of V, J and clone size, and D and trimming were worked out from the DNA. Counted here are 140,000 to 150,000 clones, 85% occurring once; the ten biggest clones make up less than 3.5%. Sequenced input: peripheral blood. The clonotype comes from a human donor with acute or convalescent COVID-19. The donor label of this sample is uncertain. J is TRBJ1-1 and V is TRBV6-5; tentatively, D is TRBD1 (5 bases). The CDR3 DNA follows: TGTGCCAGCAGTCTTTCCGGACAGAACACTGAAGCTTTCTTT. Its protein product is CASSLSGQNTEAFF.